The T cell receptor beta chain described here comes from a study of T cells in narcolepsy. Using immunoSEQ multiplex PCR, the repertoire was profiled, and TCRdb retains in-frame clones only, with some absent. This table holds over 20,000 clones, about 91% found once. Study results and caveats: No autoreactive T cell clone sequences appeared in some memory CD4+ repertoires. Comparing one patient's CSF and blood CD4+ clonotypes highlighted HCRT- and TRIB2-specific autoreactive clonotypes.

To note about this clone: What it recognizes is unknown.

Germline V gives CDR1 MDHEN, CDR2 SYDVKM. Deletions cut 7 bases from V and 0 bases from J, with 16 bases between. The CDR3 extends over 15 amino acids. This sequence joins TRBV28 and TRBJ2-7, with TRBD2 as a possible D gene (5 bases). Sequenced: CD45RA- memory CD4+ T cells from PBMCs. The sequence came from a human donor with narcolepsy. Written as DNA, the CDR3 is TGTGCCAGCACACGGACTCCGCACGGCTCCTACGAGCAGTACTTC. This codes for CASTRTPHGSYEQYF.